This T cell receptor (beta chain) derives from a study of control samples from healthy donors and cancer patients. Sequenced by immunoSEQ multiplex PCR; TCRdb stores in-frame clones only, minus some. The sample comprises over 75,000 clones, about 85% of which are singletons, and approximately 19% rests with the top ten. Germline V lookup: CDR1 SGDLS, CDR2 YYNGEE. V was shortened by 3 bases and J by 6 bases, with 18 bases between the two germline ends. The length of the CDR3 is 16 residues. The V gene is TRBV9, the J gene TRBJ2-2; D perhaps matches TRBD1 (6 bases). Sequencing was performed on blood. The receptor was derived from a man aged 30 to 45 in good health. CDR3 DNA: TGTGCCAGCAGCGCTCAATCGACAGGCGCCGCCGGGGAGCTGTTTTTT. This gives the protein CASSAQSTGAAGELFF.